This TCR beta chain was captured in a study of blood T cell repertoires in COVID-19 (dated by TCRdb to between 2020 and 2021). Some background on the complete study: Samples from collaborators originated in the United States, Italy and Spain and spanned both the acute and convalescent phases of COVID-19. The material from the prospective study consisted of cDNA or gDNA derived from T cells, B-cell-depleted T cells, or PBMCs. Subjects who had been exposed to COVID-19, were actively infected with it, or had recovered from it provided the deeply sampled blood TCRbeta repertoires that made up the dataset. The repertoires were made available in a free public database intended to serve as a resource for research on the immune response to SARS-CoV-2. The samples were drawn from the first 160 participants of the ongoing ImmuneRACE study and from 950 to 1,500 subjects provided by 6 global collaborators. Nearly every sample came with metadata listing a de-identified subject ID, COVID-19 status, age in years and sex. Where available, HLA class I and class II types were obtained from metadata supplied by the sample provider rather than from assay-based typing.

The cysteine opens and the phenylalanine closes a CDR3 of 15 amino acids. Only the CDR3 part of the read is kept: 45 bases, read in frame from the first base. The germline V gene yields MNHEY for CDR1 and SVGAGI for CDR2. Trimming takes 4 bases from V and 5 bases from J, and the germline ends sit 17 bases apart. What the authors observed across the whole study: The amount of clinical and demographic metadata varied by source and participant and was provided uncurated.

The collaborating institutions used their own protocols to collect whole blood in K2EDTA tubes. For TCRbeta analysis, collaborator samples were shipped as frozen whole blood, as isolated PBMCs, or as DNA extracted from either sample type. TCRbeta CDR3 regions were amplified from genomic DNA by means of the immunoSEQ Assay, a bias-controlled multiplex PCR. The source study handled its data this way. Within the assay, amplification of reference gene primers was used to estimate how many nucleated cells each sample contained. To quantify the absolute abundance of each unique TCRbeta CDR3 rearrangement, sequence reads were collapsed and filtered. Productive Simpson clonality was computed per sample as the square root of Simpson's diversity index over productive rearrangements. The table comes from immuneACCESS by way of TCRdb, which keeps in-frame sequences with V and J called. Part of the clones is missing from these tables; in studies checked, under half for an unresolved V gene and the rest for unknown reasons. The V and J calls and clone size are taken from that table; D and trimming were inferred from the DNA. The sample table lists tens of thousands of clones, over 65% of them with a count of one. The ten most abundant clones make up approximately 15% of the sample.

In this sample, this clone turned up a few times. The antigen this receptor binds is unknown. The record has no base qualities; no much larger clone is one base away. The chain employs TRBV6-5 and TRBJ1-1; TRBD1 could be the D gene, as 5 bases match. The receptor's source is a man in his fifties with active or convalescent COVID-19. The sequencing input was peripheral blood. The CDR3 corresponds to CASSSVLAGLTEAFF. The sequenced DNA: TGTGCCAGCAGTTCAGTCCTCGCGGGGCTTACTGAAGCTTTCTTT.